Described below is a single T cell receptor beta chain sequence and its context. TCRdb reanalysed the RT-PCR reads using MiXCR and keeps one entry per CDR3 protein. The table has some 230,000 distinct CDR3 sequences, roughly 13% seen once; the top ten hold around a tenth. Per the germline V gene, CDR1 is SGHRS and CDR2 is YFSETQ. V shed 6 bases and J shed 2 bases, with 14 bases lying between them. This CDR3 has 15 residues. This entry is derived from a study of patients and donors after allogeneic stem cell transplantation. The chain links TRBV5-1 to TRBJ2-2, with a weak D call TRBD2 (6 bases). The sequenced sample consisted of blood, either unsorted or a sorted T cell fraction (not recorded which). The sequence was obtained from a human donor who was either an allogeneic HSCT recipient or a stem cell or donor lymphocyte infusion donor (not recorded which). It is not recorded whose cells these are; they may come from a transplant donor. The CDR3 here is CASNPAGRNTGELFF. The DNA for the CDR3 is TGCGCCAGCAATCCTGCGGGACGAAACACCGGGGAGCTGTTTTTT.